The 14 T cell receptor beta chains given below trace back to one sample, sequenced in a study of cytomegalovirus exposure and HLA in healthy donors. The primer mix had 60 Vbeta and 13 Jbeta primers. Some clones are missing from TCRdb's copy, which holds only in-frame ones; the method was immunoSEQ multiplex PCR. The table lists roughly 77,000 clones, about two thirds of them singletons. Sequenced input: PBMCs. All receptors come from a woman in her fifties or sixties in good health and CMV-seropositive.

On this clone: At one boundary the junction diverges from the germline segment, which might be a read error. V usage is TRBV7-3 and J usage is TRBJ1-1, with a tentative D call TRBD1 (5 bases). This CDR3 is built from 18 residues. Germline V lookup: CDR1 SGHTA, CDR2 FQGTGA. In DNA form, the CDR3 reads TGTGCCAGCAGCTTAGGGCCGGTCGGTCCAGGGTCGAACGCTGAAGCTTTCTTT. Its translation: CASSLGPVGPGSNAEAFF.

V usage is TRBV27 and J usage is TRBJ1-1, with D maybe TRBD1 (5 bases). CDR1 MNHEY and CDR2 SMNVEV come from the germline V gene (reference sequence). The CDR3 has 14 amino acids. V was shortened by 4 bases and J by 1 base, with 10 bases between the two germline ends. The CDR3 DNA reads as TGTGCCAGCAGTTGGGGCGGTCGGAACACTGAAGCTTTCTTT. Its translation is CASSWGGRNTEAFF.

The chain is built from TRBV18 and TRBJ1-4, with a possible D match to TRBD1 (6 bases). Germline V gene sequence: CDR1 KGHSH, CDR2 LQKENI. V lost 2 bases to trimming and J lost 5 bases, with 15 bases between them. The CDR3 runs to 16 residues. CDR3 sequence: CASSPTGPGENEKLFF. The CDR3 nucleotides read TGTGCCAGCTCACCAACAGGGCCAGGGGAAAATGAAAAACTGTTTTTT.

This sequence joins TRBV27 and TRBJ1-1; 7 positions match TRBD1. Trimming removed 5 bases from V and 9 bases from J; junction bases left unmatched: 9. The V gene's germline CDR1 is MNHEY and CDR2 SMNVEV (reference sequence). The CDR3 extends over 13 amino acids. The DNA for the CDR3 is TGTGCCAGCAGTGTAGACAGGGTTAGGCAAGCTTTCTTT. Encoded protein: CASSVDRVRQAFF.

The J gene is TRBJ2-3, the V gene TRBV11-2, with TRBD2 identical over 12 bases. Germline CDR1 reads SGHAT; CDR2 reads FQNNGV. The CDR3 length is 15 residues. V shed 4 bases and J 6 bases; nucleotides not matched to a gene: 5. DNA for the CDR3: TGTGCCAGCAGCTCTAGCGGGGGGGACCCTGATACGCAGTATTTT. Encoded protein: CASSSSGGDPDTQYF.

J is TRBJ1-1 and V is TRBV4-1; D perhaps matches TRBD1 (6 bases). The CDR3 is made up of 14 amino acids. V dropped 6 bases and J dropped 10 bases, with 21 bases sitting between them. Germline loops: CDR1 MGHRA, CDR2 YSYEKL. The CDR3 nucleotides are TGCGCCAGCAGACTCACAACAGGGCAGGTGGGAGCTTTCTTT. This encodes CASRLTTGQVGAFF.

This rearrangement joins TRBV4-1 to TRBJ2-3; TRBD2 matches at 9 bases. V lost 0 bases to trimming and J lost 1 base; unmatched junction nucleotides: 5. The CDR3 length is 17 residues. Germline CDR1 reads MGHRA; CDR2 reads YSYEKL. The CDR3 here is CASSQEGIAGGTDTQYF. The CDR3 DNA reads TGCGCCAGCAGCCAAGAAGGCATAGCGGGGGGCACAGATACGCAGTATTTT.

The genes are TRBV10-1 and TRBJ2-1; 11 bases match TRBD2. CDR1 and CDR2 from the germline V gene are WNHNN and SYGVQD (reference sequence). V was pared by 4 bases and J by 9 bases, with 14 bases of the junction left unmatched. This CDR3 contains 17 residues. The CDR3 nucleotides read TGCGCCAGCAGTGTTTCAGTGGTAGCGGGGGGGCCGGGTGAGCAGTTCTTC. The encoded protein is CASSVSVVAGGPGEQFF.

This clone was picked up a small number of times. The chain has TRBV6-4 and TRBJ2-3; 12 positions agree with TRBD2. V lost 4 bases and J lost 6; bases outside the gene matches: 5. Germline V lookup: CDR1 MRHNA, CDR2 SNTAGT. The CDR3 loop spans 15 amino acids. This CDR3 reads CASSVASGGADTQYF. The CDR3 bases are TGTGCCAGCAGTGTGGCTAGCGGGGGGGCCGATACGCAGTATTTT.

The gene calls are TRBV5-1 and TRBJ2-5; TRBD2 matches 8 bases. V was pared by 4 bases and J by 5 bases, with 4 bases of the junction left unmatched. The CDR3 runs to 13 residues. Germline CDR1 and CDR2: SGHRS and YFSETQ. Written as DNA, the CDR3 is TGCGCCAGCAGCACCCGACTAGCGGAGACCCAGTACTTC. Protein sequence: CASSTRLAETQYF.

This chain uses TRBV9 with TRBJ1-6; D perhaps matches TRBD1 (5 bases). Trimming cost V 0 bases and J 9 bases, with 13 bases left between them. Germline lookup yields CDR1 SGDLS and CDR2 YYNGEE. This CDR3 region has 15 residues. The CDR3, as DNA: TGTGCCAGCAGCGTAGGACAGAATGTGGGTTCACCCCTCCACTTT. The encoded protein is CASSVGQNVGSPLHF.

This chain connects TRBV15 to TRBJ2-5; 7 bases align to TRBD1. The germline CDR1 and CDR2 sequences are LNHNV and YYDKDF (reference sequence). The junction had 3 bases not matched to a gene; V was cut back by 5 bases and J by 3 bases. The CDR3 extends over 13 amino acids. The DNA for the CDR3 is TGTGCCACCAGCTTAGACAGGGAAGAGACCCAGTACTTC. Protein product: CATSLDREETQYF. Combining the CDR3 with reference TRBV15 and TRBJ2-5 gives the whole variable domain DAMVIQNPRYQVTQFGKPVTLSCSQTLNHNVMYWYQQKSSQAPKLLFHYYDKDFNNEADTPDNFQSRRPNTSFCFLDIRSPGLGDTAMYLCATSLDREETQYFGPGTRLLVL.

The chain joins TRBV25-1 to TRBJ2-5, with D unresolved. The CDR3 covers 15 residues. The V end was cut by 8 bases, the J end by 5 bases, with 21 bases between. Germline loops: CDR1 MGHDK, CDR2 SYGVNS. The CDR3 DNA sequence: TGTGCCAGCGAAGGCCCCGTGCGGCTTCAGGAGACCCAGTACTTC. Translating it yields CASEGPVRLQETQYF. Drawing the rest from reference TRBV25-1 and TRBJ2-5, the complete variable domain is EADIYQTPRYLVIGTGKKITLECSQTMGHDKMYWYQQDPGMELHLIHYSYGVNSTEKGDLSSESTVSRIRTEHFPLTLESARPSHTSQYLCASEGPVRLQETQYFGPGTRLLVL.

In this sample, this clone turned up a few times. This chain connects TRBV19 to TRBJ2-3; 8 nucleotides line up with TRBD1. Germline V lookup: CDR1 LNHDA, CDR2 SQIVND (reference sequence). CDR3 length: 13 residues. With V trimmed by 7 bases and J by 3 bases, 3 bases remained unmatched. The CDR3 loop is CASNGDRTDTQYF. DNA for the CDR3: TGTGCCAGTAACGGGGACAGGACAGATACGCAGTATTTT. The variable domain in full, with the rest retrieved from reference TRBV19 and TRBJ2-3, is DGGITQSPKYLFRKEGQNVTLSCEQNLNHDAMYWYRQDPGQGLRLIYYSQIVNDFQKGDIAEGYSVSREKKESFPLTVTSAQKNPTAFYLCASNGDRTDTQYFGPGTRLTVL.